Listed here are 2 T cell receptor beta chains from one sample, sequenced in a study of immune cell composition in non-small cell lung cancer. Method: immunoSEQ multiplex PCR; TCRdb's copy keeps in-frame clones and lacks some. Of about 2,400 clones detected, over 70% appear once; the ten largest clones hold 5.3%. Sequencing used lung tumor tissue. These receptors were obtained from a human donor with non-small cell lung cancer.

The CDR3 loop reads CSVVDVSGQSYGYTF. The CDR3 DNA sequence: TGCAGCGTTGTTGATGTGTCGGGACAGTCGTATGGCTACACCTTC. This chain links TRBV29-1 with TRBJ1-2; 7 positions match TRBD1. V was pared by 4 bases and J by 5 bases, with 13 bases of the junction left unmatched. The CDR3 spans 15 residues. Germline assignment: CDR1 SQVTM and CDR2 ANQGSEA. The whole variable domain, filled in from reference TRBV29-1 and TRBJ1-2, reads SAVISQKPSRDICQRGTSLTIQCQVDSQVTMMFWYRQQPGQSLTLIATANQGSEATYESGFVIDKFPISRPNLTFSTLTVSNMSPEDSSIYLCSVVDVSGQSYGYTFGSGTRLTVV.

This clone was picked up a small number of times. The V and J genes are TRBV6-5 and TRBJ1-5, with 8 positions matching TRBD1. J was trimmed by 5 bases and V by 11 bases; bases with no gene match: 8. The CDR3 runs 13 residues. The germline gives CDR1 MNHEY, CDR2 SVGAGI. The CDR3 nucleotides are TGTGCCTCCCGGACAGGGAACCATCAGCCCCAGCATTTT. Residues: CASRTGNHQPQHF.